This TCR beta chain was obtained from a study of OX40 agonist ivuxolimab in advanced cancers. Whole-study context: A partial response was reached by three patients: one with hepatocellular carcinoma and two with cutaneous melanoma.

The CDR3 length is 18 residues. J was trimmed by 2 bases and V by 1 base; bases with no gene match: 7. Per germline, CDR1 LNHDA and CDR2 SQIVND (reference sequence). Sequenced by immunoSEQ multiplex PCR; TCRdb stores in-frame clones only, minus some. The sample consists of fewer than 90,000 clones, around nine tenths of them appearing once. This rearrangement joins TRBV19 to TRBJ2-6; 8 bases are a match to TRBD1. Sample: CD4+ or CD8+ T cells sorted from blood, taken in a trial of the OX40 agonist ivuxolimab. The receptor was isolated from an adult with an advanced solid tumor such as melanoma, head and neck, liver or kidney cancer. In nucleotides, the CDR3 is TGTGCCAGTAGTATAGTCCGGACAGGGTTTACTGGGGCCAACGTCCTGACTTTC. Protein: CASSIVRTGFTGANVLTF.